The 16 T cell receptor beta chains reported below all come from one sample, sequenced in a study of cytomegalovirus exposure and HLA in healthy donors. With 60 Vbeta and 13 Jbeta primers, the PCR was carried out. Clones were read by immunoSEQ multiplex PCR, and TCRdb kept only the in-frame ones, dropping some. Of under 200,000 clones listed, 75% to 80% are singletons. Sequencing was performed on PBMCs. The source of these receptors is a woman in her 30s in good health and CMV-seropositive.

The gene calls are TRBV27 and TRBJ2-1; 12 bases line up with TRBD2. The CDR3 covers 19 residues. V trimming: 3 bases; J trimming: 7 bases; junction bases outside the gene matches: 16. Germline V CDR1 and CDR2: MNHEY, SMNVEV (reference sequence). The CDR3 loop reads CASSLGVGLAGGSGNEQFF. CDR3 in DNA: TGTGCCAGCAGTTTGGGGGTAGGGCTAGCGGGAGGGTCGGGAAATGAGCAGTTCTTC.

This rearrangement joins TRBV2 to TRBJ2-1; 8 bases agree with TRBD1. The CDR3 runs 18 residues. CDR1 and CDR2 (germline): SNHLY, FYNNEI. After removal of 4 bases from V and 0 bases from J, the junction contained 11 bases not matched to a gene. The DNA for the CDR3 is TGTGCCAGCAGTGGGGGACAGGAGAAAGGGAGCTCCTACAATGAGCAGTTCTTC. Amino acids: CASSGGQEKGSSYNEQFF.

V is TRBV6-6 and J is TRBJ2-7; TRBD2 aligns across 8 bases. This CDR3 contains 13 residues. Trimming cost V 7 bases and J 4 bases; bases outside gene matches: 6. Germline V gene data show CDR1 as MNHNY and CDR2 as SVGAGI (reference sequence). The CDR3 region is CASTSGGRYEQYF. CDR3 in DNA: TGTGCCAGCACCTCGGGAGGGCGGTACGAGCAGTACTTC.

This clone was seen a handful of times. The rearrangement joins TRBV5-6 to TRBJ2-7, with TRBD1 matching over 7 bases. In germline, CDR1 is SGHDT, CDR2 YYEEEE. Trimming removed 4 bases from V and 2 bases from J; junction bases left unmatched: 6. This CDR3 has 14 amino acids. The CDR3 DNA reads TGTGCCAGCAGCCCCGGGGACAGTACCTACGAGCAGTACTTC. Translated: CASSPGDSTYEQYF.

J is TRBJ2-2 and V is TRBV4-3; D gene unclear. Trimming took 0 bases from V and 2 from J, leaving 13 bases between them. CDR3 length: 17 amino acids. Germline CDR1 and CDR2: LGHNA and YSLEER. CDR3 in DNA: TGCGCCAGCAGCCAAGAAGTCCGAGAGTTCAACACCGGGGAGCTGTTTTTT. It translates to CASSQEVREFNTGELFF.

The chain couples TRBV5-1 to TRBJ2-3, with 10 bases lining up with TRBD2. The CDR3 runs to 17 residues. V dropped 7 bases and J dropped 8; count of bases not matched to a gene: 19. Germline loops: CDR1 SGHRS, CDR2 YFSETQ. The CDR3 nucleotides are TGCGCCAGCGAGTTAGCGGGGGGCCTCCTGGTAGAAGGTACGCAGTATTTT. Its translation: CASELAGGLLVEGTQYF.

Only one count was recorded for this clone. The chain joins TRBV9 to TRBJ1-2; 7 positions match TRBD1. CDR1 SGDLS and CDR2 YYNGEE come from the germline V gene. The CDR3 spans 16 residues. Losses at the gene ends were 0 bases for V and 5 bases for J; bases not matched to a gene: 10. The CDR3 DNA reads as TGTGCCAGCAGCGTAGGAGGGGGCGGCAGGGGGTATGGCTACACCTTC. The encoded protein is CASSVGGGGRGYGYTF.

CDR3: CASGQGRQETQYF. The CDR3 DNA sequence: TGTGCCTCCGGACAGGGGCGCCAAGAGACCCAGTACTTC. The chain couples TRBV2 to TRBJ2-5; TRBD1 matches 9 bases. Germline CDR1 SNHLY, CDR2 FYNNEI. V lost 11 bases to trimming and J lost 1 base; unmatched junction nucleotides: 5. The CDR3 is made up of 13 amino acids.

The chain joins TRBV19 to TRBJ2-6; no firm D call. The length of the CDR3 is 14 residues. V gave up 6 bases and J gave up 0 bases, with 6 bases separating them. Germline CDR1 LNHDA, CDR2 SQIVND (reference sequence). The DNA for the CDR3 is TGTGCCAGTAGCCCGAGCTCTGGGGCCAACGTCCTGACTTTC. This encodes CASSPSSGANVLTF.

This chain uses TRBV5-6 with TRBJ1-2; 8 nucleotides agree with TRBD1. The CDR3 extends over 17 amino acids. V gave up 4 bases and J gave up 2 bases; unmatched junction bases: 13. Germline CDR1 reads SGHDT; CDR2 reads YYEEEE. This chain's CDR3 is CASSPGGQGATNYGYTF. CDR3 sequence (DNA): TGTGCCAGCAGCCCGGGCGGTCAGGGGGCAACGAACTATGGCTACACCTTC. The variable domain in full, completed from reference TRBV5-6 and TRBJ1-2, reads DAGVTQSPTHLIKTRGQQVTLRCSPKSGHDTVSWYQQALGQGPQFIFQYYEEEERQRGNFPDRFSGHQFPNYSSELNVNALLLGDSALYLCASSPGGQGATNYGYTFGSGTRLTVV.

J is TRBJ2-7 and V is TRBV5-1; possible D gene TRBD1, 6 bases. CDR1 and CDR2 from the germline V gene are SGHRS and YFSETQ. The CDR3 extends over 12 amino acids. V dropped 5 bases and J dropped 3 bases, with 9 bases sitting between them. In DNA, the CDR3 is TGCGCCAGCAGGGGGGCCGTCTACGAGCAGTACTTC. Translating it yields CASRGAVYEQYF.

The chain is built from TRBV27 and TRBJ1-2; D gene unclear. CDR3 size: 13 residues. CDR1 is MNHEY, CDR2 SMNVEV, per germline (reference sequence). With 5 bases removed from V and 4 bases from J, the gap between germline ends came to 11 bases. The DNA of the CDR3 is TGTGCCAGCAGTCTCAGCGGAGCCTATGGCTACACCTTC. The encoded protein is CASSLSGAYGYTF.

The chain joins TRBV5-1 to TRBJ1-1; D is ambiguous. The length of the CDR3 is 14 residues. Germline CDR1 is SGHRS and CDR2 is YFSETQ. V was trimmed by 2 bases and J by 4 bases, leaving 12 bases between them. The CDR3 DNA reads TGCGCCAGCAGCTTAAAAGTCGAGGGCACTGAAGCTTTCTTT. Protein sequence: CASSLKVEGTEAFF.

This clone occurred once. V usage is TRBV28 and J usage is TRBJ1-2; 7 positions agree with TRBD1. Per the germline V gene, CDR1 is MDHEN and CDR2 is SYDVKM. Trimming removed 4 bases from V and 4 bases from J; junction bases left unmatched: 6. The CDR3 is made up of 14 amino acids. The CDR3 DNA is TGTGCCAGCAGTTCCCTGACAGGGTTCTATGGCTACACCTTC. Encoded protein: CASSSLTGFYGYTF.

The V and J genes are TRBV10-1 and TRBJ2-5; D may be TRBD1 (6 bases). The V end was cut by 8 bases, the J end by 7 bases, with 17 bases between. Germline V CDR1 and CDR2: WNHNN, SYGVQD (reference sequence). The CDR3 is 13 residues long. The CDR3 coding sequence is TGCGCCAGCTCGCCCTTAAGGGGGTCGACCCAGTACTTC. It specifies CASSPLRGSTQYF.

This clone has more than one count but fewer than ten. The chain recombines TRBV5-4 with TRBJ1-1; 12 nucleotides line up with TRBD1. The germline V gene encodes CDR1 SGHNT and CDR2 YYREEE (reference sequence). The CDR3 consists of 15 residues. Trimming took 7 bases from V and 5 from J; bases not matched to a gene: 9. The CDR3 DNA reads TGTGCCAGCCGGGACAGGGGGCGTGAGGGGACTGAAGCTTTCTTT. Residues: CASRDRGREGTEAFF.